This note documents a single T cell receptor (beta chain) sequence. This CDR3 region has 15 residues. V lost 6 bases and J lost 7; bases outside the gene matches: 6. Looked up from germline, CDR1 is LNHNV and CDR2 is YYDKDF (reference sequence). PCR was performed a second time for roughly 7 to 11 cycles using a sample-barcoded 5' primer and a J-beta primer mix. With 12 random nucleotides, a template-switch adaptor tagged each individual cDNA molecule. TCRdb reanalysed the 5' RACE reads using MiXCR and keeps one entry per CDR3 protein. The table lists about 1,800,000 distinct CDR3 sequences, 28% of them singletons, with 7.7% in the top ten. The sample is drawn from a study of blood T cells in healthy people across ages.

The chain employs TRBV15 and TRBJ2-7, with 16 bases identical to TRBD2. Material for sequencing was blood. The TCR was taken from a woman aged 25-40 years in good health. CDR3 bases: TGTGCCACCAGGGTCGGGACTAGCGGGAGGGATGAGCAGTACTTC. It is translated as CATRVGTSGRDEQYF.